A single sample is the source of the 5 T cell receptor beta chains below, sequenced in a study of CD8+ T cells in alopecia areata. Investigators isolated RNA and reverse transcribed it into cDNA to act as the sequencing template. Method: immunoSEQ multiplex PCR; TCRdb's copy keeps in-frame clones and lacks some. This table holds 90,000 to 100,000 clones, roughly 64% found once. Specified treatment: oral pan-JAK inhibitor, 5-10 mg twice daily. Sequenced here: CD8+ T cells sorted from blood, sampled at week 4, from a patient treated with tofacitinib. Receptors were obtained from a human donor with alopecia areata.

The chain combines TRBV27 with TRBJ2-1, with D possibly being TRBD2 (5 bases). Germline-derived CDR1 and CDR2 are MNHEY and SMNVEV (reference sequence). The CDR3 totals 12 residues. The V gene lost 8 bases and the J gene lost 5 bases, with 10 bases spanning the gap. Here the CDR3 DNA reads TGTGCCAGCGGAGGACGGAACAATGAGCAGTTCTTC. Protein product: CASGGRNNEQFF.

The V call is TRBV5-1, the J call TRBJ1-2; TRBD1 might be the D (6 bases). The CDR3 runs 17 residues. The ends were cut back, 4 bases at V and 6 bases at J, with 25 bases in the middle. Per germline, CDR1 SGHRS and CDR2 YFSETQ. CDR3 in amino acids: CASSRLGVSDREDGYTF. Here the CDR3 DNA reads TGCGCCAGCAGCCGGTTGGGTGTGTCGGACAGAGAGGATGGCTACACCTTC.

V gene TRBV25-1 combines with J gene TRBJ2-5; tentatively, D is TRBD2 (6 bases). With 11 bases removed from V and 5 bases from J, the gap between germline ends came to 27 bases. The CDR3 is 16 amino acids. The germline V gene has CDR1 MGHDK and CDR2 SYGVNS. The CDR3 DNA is TGTGCCGGGGGGTGGGGCACTGAGGGCCAGTCGGAGACCCAGTACTTC. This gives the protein CAGGWGTEGQSETQYF.

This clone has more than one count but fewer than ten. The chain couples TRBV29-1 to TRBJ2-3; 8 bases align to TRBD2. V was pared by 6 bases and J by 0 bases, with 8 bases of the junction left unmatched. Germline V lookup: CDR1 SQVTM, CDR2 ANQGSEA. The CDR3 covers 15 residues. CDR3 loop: CSVTLAGRSTDTQYF. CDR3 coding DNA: TGCAGCGTGACCTTAGCGGGACGAAGCACAGATACGCAGTATTTT.

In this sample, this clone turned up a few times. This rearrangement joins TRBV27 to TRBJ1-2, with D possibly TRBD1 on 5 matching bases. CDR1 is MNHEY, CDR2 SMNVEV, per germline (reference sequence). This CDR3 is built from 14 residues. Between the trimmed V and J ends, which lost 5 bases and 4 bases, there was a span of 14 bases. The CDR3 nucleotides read TGTGCCAGCAGTCCCGGTGTGCAGGGCTATGGCTACACCTTC. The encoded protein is CASSPGVQGYGYTF.